This TCR beta chain was sequenced in a study of T cells in Graves' hyperthyroidism and ophthalmopathy. Amplified TCR beta CDR3 regions derived from RNA transcripts. Initially, a first-round RT-PCR of the TCR CDR3 employed the HTBI primer set. TCRdb re-called the multiplex PCR reads through MiXCR, storing one row per CDR3 protein. The sample lists a few hundred thousand distinct CDR3 sequences, 15% to 19% occurring once. Study observations and caveats: Ophthalmopathy was predicted by the model a median of roughly 6.6 months ahead of onset. Researchers found most expanded thyroid clonotypes above 0.001 in blood as well.

As for this clonotype: Its antigen is currently unknown.

Over 18 months, lack of ophthalmopathy progression marked Graves' hyperthyroidism as stable. Between the trimmed V and J ends, which lost 0 bases and 1 base, there was a span of 12 bases. This CDR3 spans 17 amino acids. Per the germline V gene, CDR1 is LGHNA and CDR2 is YNFKEQ. The chain has TRBV4-2 and TRBJ2-2; either TRBD1 or TRBD2 may supply D (5 bases each). The sample consisted of blood. This receptor was taken from a woman aged 25 to 39 with Graves' hyperthyroidism. CDR3 sequence: CASSQEKTAVNTGELFF. The CDR3 DNA follows: TGTGCCAGCAGCCAAGAGAAGACAGCGGTGAACACCGGGGAGCTGTTTTTT.